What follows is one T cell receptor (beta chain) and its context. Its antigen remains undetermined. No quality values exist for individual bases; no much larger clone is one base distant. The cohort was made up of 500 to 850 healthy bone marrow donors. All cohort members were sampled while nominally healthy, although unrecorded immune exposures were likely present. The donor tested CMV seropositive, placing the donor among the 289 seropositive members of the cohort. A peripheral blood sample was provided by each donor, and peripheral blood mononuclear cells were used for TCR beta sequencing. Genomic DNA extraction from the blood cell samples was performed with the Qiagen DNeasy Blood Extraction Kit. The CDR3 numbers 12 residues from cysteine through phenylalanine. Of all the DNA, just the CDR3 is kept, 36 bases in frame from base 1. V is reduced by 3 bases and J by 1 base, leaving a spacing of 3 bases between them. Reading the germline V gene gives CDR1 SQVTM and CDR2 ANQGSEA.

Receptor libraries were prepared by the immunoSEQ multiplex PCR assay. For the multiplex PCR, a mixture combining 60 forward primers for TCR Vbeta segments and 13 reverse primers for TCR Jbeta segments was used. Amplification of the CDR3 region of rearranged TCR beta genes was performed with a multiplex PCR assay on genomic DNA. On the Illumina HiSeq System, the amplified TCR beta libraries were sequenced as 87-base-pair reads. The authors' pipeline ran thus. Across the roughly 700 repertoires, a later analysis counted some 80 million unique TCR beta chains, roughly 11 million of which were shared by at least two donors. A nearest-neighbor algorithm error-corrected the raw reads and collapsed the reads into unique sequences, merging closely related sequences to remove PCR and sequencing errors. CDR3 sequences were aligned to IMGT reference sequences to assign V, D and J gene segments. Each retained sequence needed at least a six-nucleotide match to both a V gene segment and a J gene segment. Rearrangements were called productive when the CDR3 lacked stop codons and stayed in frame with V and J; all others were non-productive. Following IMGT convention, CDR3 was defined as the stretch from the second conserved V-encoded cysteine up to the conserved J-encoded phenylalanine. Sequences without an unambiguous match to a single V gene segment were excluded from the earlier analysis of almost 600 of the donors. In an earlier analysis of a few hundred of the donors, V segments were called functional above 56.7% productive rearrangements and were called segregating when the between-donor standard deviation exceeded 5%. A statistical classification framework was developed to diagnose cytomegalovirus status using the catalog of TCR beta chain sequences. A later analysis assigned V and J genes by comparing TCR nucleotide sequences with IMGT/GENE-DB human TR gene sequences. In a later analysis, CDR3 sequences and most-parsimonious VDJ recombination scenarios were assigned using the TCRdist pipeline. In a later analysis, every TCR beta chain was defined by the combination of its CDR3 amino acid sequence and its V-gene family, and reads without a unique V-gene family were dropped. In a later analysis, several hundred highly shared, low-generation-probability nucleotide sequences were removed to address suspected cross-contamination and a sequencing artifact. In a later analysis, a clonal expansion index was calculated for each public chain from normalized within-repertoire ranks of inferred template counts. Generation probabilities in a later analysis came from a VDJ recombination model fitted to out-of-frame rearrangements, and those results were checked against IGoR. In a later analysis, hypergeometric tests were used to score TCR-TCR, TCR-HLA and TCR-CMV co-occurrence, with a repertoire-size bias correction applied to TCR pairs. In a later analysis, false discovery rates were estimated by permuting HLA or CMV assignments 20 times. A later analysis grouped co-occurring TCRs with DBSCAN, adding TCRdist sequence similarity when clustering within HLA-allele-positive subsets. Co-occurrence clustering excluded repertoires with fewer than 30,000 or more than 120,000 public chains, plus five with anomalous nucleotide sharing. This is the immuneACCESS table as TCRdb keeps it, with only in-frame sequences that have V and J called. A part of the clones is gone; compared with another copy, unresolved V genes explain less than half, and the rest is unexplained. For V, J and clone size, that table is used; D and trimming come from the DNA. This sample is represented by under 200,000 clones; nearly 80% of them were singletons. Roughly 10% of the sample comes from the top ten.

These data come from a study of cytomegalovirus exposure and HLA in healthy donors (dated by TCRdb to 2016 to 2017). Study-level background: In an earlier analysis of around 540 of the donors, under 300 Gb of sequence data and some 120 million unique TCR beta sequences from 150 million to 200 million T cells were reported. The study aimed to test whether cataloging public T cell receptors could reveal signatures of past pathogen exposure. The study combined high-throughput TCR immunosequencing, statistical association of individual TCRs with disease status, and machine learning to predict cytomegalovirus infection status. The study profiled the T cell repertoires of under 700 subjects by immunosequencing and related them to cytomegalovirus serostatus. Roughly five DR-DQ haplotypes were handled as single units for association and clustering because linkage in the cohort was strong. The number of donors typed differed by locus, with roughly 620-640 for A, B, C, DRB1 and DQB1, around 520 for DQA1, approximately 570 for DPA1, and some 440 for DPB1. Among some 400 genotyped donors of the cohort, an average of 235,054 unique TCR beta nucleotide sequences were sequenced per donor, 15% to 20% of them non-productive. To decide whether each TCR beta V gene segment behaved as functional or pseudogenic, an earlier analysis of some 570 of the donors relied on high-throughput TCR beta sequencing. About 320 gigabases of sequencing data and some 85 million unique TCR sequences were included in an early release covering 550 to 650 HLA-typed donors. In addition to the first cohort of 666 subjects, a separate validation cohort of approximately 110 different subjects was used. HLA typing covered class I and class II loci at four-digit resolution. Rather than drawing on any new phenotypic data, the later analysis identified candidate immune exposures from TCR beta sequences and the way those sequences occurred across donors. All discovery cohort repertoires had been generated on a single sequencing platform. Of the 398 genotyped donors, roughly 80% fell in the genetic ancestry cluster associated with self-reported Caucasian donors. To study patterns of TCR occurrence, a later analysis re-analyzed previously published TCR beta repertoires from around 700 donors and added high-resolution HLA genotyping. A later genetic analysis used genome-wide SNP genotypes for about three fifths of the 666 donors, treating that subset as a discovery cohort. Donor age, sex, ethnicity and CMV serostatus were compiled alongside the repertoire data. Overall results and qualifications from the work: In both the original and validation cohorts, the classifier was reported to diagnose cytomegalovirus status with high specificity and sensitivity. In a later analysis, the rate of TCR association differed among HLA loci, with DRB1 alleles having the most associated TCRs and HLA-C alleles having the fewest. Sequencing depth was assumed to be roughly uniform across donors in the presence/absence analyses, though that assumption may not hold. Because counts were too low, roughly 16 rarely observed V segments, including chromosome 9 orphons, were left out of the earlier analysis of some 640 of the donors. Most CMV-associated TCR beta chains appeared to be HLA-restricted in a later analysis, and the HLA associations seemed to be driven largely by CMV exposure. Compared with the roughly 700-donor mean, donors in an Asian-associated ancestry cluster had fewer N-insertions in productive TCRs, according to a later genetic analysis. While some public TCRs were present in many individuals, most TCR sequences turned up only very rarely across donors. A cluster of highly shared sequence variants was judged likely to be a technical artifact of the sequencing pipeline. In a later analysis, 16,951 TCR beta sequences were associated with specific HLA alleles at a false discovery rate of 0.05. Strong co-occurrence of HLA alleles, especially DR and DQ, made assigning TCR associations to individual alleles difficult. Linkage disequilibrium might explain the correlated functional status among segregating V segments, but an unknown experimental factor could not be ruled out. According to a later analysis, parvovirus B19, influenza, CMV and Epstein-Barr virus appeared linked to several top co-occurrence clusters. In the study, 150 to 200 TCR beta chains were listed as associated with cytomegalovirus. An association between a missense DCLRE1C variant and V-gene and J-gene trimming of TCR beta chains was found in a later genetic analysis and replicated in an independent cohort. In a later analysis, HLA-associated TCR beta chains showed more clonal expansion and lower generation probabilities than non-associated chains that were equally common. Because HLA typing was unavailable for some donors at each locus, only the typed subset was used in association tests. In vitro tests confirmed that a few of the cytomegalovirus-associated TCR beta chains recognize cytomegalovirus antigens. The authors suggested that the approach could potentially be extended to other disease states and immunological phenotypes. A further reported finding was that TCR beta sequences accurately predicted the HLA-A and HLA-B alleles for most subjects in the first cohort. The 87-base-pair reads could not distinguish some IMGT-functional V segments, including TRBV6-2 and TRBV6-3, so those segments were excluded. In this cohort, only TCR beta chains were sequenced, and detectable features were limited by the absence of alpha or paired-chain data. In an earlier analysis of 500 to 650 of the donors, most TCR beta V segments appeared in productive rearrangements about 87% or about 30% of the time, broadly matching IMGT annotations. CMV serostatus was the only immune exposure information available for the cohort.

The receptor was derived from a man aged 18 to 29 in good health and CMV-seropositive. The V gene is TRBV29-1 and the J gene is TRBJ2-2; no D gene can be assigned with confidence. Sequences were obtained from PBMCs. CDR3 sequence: CSVDGNTGELFF. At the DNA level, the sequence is TGCAGCGTTGACGGGAACACCGGGGAGCTGTTTTTT.